This T cell receptor (beta chain) came from a study of T cells in Graves' hyperthyroidism and ophthalmopathy. Criteria for exclusion of patients were uncontrolled infection, other autoimmune disease, pregnancy or lactation. Amplified regions were TCR beta CDR3 sequences from RNA transcripts. Initially, a first-round RT-PCR of the TCR CDR3 employed the HTBI primer set. Via MiXCR, TCRdb re-called the multiplex PCR reads, giving one row per CDR3 protein. The sample includes roughly 400,000 distinct CDR3 sequences, around 16% seen only once; the top ten take 28%. Regarding this clonotype: This may be a read error, as it is one base from a much larger clone.

Germline V lookup: CDR1 SEHNR, CDR2 FQNEAQ (reference sequence). Trimming stripped 3 bases from V and 7 bases from J, with 10 bases between. This CDR3 spans 12 amino acids. This rearrangement joins TRBV7-9 to TRBJ2-7, with D perhaps TRBD1 or TRBD2 (5 bases each). Source material: blood. The sequence was obtained from a woman aged 18-29 years with Graves' hyperthyroidism that later progressed to Graves' ophthalmopathy. The CDR3 DNA reads as TGTGCCAGCAGCTTGGGGGAAAATGAGCAGTACTTC. Translating it yields CASSLGENEQYF. The entire variable domain, with the rest obtained from reference TRBV7-9 and TRBJ2-7, is as follows: DTGVSQNPRHKITKRGQNVTFRCDPISEHNRLYWYRQTLGQGPEFLTYFQNEAQLEKSRLLSDRFSAERPKGSFSTLEIQRTEQGDSAMYLCASSLGENEQYFGPGTRLTVT.